The present T cell receptor beta chain was sequenced within a study of T cells after yellow fever vaccination. Study context: Fractions with few cells were prepared using SMART-Seq v4 Ultra Low Input.

This clonotype was detected ten times or more. The study's findings and limits: Reappearing after the booster were most of the clones from primary vaccination (roughly 96% CD4, 88% CD8). Among all clonotypes, a small share was observed in both CD4 and CD8 compartments. Peaking on day 5 versus 15, the secondary response was faster but weaker.

TCRdb called the 5' RACE reads again in MiXCR, with one record for every CDR3 protein. The table includes around 46,000 distinct CDR3 sequences, approximately 6.3% detected once. Germline lookup yields CDR1 MDHEN and CDR2 SYDVKM. After removal of 4 bases from V and 1 base from J, the junction contained 7 bases not matched to a gene. The CDR3 is made up of 16 amino acids. The V and J genes are TRBV28 and TRBJ2-7, with 10 bases identical to TRBD2. This specimen consisted of CD8+ T cells not binding an NS4B(214-222) dextramer, sorted from PBMCs, obtained 45 days after the yellow fever booster vaccination. The clonotype was recovered from a man aged 25-40 years who received the YFV17D yellow fever vaccine. CDR3 region: CASSSPRTSGSYEQYF. The CDR3 DNA is TGTGCCAGCAGTTCCCCTCGGACTAGCGGTTCCTACGAGCAGTACTTC.